Shown below are 12 T cell receptor beta chains from a single sample sequenced in a study of T-cell reconstitution after alpha-beta-depleted transplantation in children. Library preparation (for TCRbeta) was performed with unique molecular identifiers. In TCRdb, the PCR reads were re-called with MiXCR into one record per CDR3 protein. Of 70,000 or so distinct CDR3 sequences in the sample, about a tenth are singletons; the top ten hold less than 15%. The sample here was PBMCs, taken before TCRalphabeta/CD19-depleted stem cell transplant. These receptors were obtained from a boy aged 10-17 years with acute myeloid leukemia, due to receive a stem cell transplant.

This clonotype was seen ten or more times. The chain links TRBV6-6 to TRBJ2-5, with 10 bases aligning to TRBD2. The J segment lost 1 base and the V segment lost 8 bases, leaving 1 base of the junction unmatched. In germline, CDR1 is MNHNY, CDR2 SVGAGI (reference sequence). The CDR3 sequence is 13 residues long. Here the CDR3 DNA reads TGTGCCAGCCAGCGGGGGGGCCAAGAGACCCAGTACTTC. Amino acids: CASQRGGQETQYF.

This clonotype was observed many times. J is TRBJ2-2 and V is TRBV6-2 or TRBV6-3; D is undetermined. Trimming cost V 6 bases and J 2 bases, with 4 bases left between them. The CDR3 is 12 residues long. Germline CDR1 MNHEY, CDR2 SVGEGT. DNA for the CDR3: TGTGCCAGCAGACGCAACACCGGGGAGCTGTTTTTT. Translation gives CASRRNTGELFF.

This clonotype was seen many times. This chain connects TRBV5-5 to TRBJ2-3, with 9 nucleotides matching TRBD2. The CDR3 runs 16 residues. With 4 bases clipped from V and 2 bases from J, the junction kept 8 bases outside the gene matches. Per germline, CDR1 SGHKS and CDR2 YYEKEE (reference sequence). CDR3 nucleotide sequence: TGTGCCAGCAGCATAAGGAGCGGGGGGCCCACAGATACGCAGTATTTT. Translation gives CASSIRSGGPTDTQYF.

This clonotype was seen at least ten times. The CDR3 loop reads CSLATGTGSETQYF. For the CDR3, the DNA is TGCAGCCTTGCAACCGGGACAGGGTCGGAGACCCAGTACTTC. The V and J genes are TRBV29-1 and TRBJ2-5; 9 bases map to TRBD1. Germline assignment: CDR1 SQVTM and CDR2 ANQGSEA. The CDR3 runs to 14 residues. V was clipped by 8 bases and J by 5 bases; unmatched bases: 12.

This clonotype was seen many times. This chain links TRBV9 with TRBJ1-1; maybe TRBD1 (6 bases). V was clipped by 4 bases and J by 4 bases, with 11 bases between them. This CDR3 region has 13 residues. CDR1 and CDR2 (germline): SGDLS, YYNGEE. CDR3 amino acids: CASSSEGGTEAFF. CDR3 in DNA: TGTGCCAGCAGCTCGGAGGGGGGCACTGAAGCTTTCTTT. Using reference TRBV9 and TRBJ1-1 for the parts outside the CDR3, the full variable domain is DSGVTQTPKHLITATGQRVTLRCSPRSGDLSVYWYQQSLDQGLQFLIQYYNGEERAKGNILERFSAQQFPDLHSELNLSSLELGDSALYFCASSSEGGTEAFFGQGTRLTVV.

This clonotype was detected ten times or more. The rearrangement uses TRBV6-5 and TRBJ2-7; TRBD2 agrees at 9 bases. The CDR3 runs 14 residues. Looked up from germline, CDR1 is MNHEY and CDR2 is SVGAGI. Trimming removed 0 bases from V and 3 bases from J; junction bases left unmatched: 0. The CDR3: CASSYSRGGYEQYV. The CDR3 DNA is TGTGCCAGCAGTTACTCGCGGGGGGGCTACGAGCAGTACGTC.

This clonotype was counted at least ten times. V usage is TRBV20-1 and J usage is TRBJ1-6; TRBD1 matches at 7 bases. The V gene end was trimmed by 2 bases and the J gene end by 12 bases; junction bases not matched to a gene: 13. This CDR3 has 15 amino acids. CDR1 is DFQATT and CDR2 is SNEGSKA in the germline V gene (reference sequence). CDR3 DNA: TGCAGTGCTAGACCCCTAGACAGGGAGGGGCGACCCCTCCACTTT. Translation: CSARPLDREGRPLHF.

This clonotype was seen ten or more times. The V call is TRBV5-1, the J call TRBJ1-4; 7 nucleotides line up with TRBD1. V was clipped by 0 bases and J by 5 bases; unmatched bases: 10. CDR1 is SGHRS, CDR2 YFSETQ, per germline. The CDR3 is made up of 17 amino acids. The CDR3 sequence is CASSLAAGGRSNEKLFF. DNA for the CDR3: TGCGCCAGCAGCTTGGCGGCAGGGGGAAGGTCCAATGAAAAACTGTTTTTT.

This clonotype came up a few times. This sequence joins TRBV7-9 and TRBJ2-3; D ambiguous. CDR3 length: 13 amino acids. Per the germline V gene, CDR1 is SEHNR and CDR2 is FQNEAQ (reference sequence). With 1 base removed from V and 6 bases from J, the gap between germline ends came to 8 bases. CDR3 DNA sequence: TGTGCCAGCAGCTTAGAAGTTGTCGATACGCAGTATTTT. This codes for CASSLEVVDTQYF.

The chain employs TRBV20-1 and TRBJ1-2; D gene ambiguous. Germline assignment: CDR1 DFQATT and CDR2 SNEGSKA (reference sequence). V was pared by 5 bases and J by 3 bases, with 10 bases between. The CDR3 is 12 residues long. CDR3 coding DNA: TGCAGTGCTTCCCTGAGGGACTATGGCTACACCTTC. Translating gives CSASLRDYGYTF.

This clonotype was seen only a few times. V and J are TRBV19 and TRBJ1-1, with D possibly being TRBD1 (5 bases). The CDR3 extends over 14 amino acids. The ends were cut back, 8 bases at V and 6 bases at J, with 19 bases in the middle. The germline V gene encodes CDR1 LNHDA and CDR2 SQIVND (reference sequence). CDR3 nucleotides: TGTGCCAGTCGCGGGAAAGGGGATCTATCTGAAGCTTTCTTT. It yields the protein CASRGKGDLSEAFF.

There are many counts of this clonotype. The chain links TRBV4-1 to TRBJ1-1, with D hard to call. CDR3 length: 14 residues. The germline V gene encodes CDR1 MGHRA and CDR2 YSYEKL. V shed 4 bases and J shed 1 base, with 10 bases lying between them. In nucleotides, the CDR3 is TGCGCCAGCAGCCGCCAAGGCCAGAACACTGAAGCTTTCTTT. It specifies CASSRQGQNTEAFF.